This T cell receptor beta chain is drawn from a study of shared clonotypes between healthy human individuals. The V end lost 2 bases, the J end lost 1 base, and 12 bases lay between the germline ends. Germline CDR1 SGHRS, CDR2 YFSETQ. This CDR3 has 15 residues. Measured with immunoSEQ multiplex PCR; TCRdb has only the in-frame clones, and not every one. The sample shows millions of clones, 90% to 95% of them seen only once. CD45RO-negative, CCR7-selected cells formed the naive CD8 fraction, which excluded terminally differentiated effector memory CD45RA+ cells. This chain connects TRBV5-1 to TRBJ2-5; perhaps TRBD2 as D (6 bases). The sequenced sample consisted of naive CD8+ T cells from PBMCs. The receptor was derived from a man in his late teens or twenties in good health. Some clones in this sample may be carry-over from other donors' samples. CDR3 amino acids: CASSFPPGGQETQYF. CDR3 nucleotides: TGCGCCAGCAGCTTTCCCCCCGGGGGCCAAGAGACCCAGTACTTC.